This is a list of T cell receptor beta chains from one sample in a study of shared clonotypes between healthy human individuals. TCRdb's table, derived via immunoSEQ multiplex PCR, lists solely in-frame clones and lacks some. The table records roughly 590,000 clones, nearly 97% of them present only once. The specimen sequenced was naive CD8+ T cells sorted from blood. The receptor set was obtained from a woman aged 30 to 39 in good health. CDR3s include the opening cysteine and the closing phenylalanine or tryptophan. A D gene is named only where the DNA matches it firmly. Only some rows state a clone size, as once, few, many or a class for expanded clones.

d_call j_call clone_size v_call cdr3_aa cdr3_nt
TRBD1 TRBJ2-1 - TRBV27 CASSLSRGQGGLSAYNEQFF TGTGCCAGCAGTTTATCCCGGGGACAGGGTGGGCTAAGTGCCTACAATGAGCAGTTCTTC
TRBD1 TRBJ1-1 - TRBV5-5 CASRQRGPDTEAFF TGTGCCAGCAGACAAAGGGGGCCGGATACTGAAGCTTTCTTT
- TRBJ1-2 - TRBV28 CASSFEQNYGYTF TGTGCCAGCAGTTTTGAGCAGAACTATGGCTACACCTTC
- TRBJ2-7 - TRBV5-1 CASSLGPPGDYEQYF TGCGCCAGCAGCTTGGGACCTCCAGGTGATTACGAGCAGTACTTC
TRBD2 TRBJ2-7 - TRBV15 CATSRVPSGYEQYF TGTGCCACCAGCAGAGTACCTAGCGGCTACGAGCAGTACTTC
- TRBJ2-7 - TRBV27 CASSIGTPSNEQYF TGTGCCAGCAGTATCGGGACACCCTCTAACGAGCAGTACTTC
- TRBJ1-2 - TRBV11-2 CASSLGPGISTNYGYTF TGTGCCAGCAGCTTAGGCCCTGGGATATCCACTAACTATGGCTACACCTTC
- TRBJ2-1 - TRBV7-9 CASSSGRNNEQFF TGTGCCAGCAGCTCAGGGCGGAACAATGAGCAGTTCTTC
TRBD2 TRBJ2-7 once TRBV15 CATSREYVLAGRYEQYF TGTGCCACCAGCAGAGAGTACGTCTTAGCGGGAAGGTACGAGCAGTACTTC
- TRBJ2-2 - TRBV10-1 CASTAGYTGELFF TGCGCCAGCACCGCAGGGTACACCGGGGAGCTGTTTTTT
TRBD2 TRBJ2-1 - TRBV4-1 CASSQENLAGLYNEQFF TGCGCCAGCAGCCAAGAGAACCTAGCGGGACTTTACAATGAGCAGTTCTTC
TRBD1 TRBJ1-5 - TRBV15 CATSRTGEYNQPQHF TGTGCCACCAGCAGAACAGGGGAATACAATCAGCCCCAGCATTTT
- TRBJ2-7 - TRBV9 CASSVDSGLSYEQYF TGTGCCAGCAGCGTAGACTCAGGCCTCTCCTACGAGCAGTACTTC
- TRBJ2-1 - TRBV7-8 CASSDPPADDEQFF TGTGCCAGCAGCGACCCCCCAGCTGACGATGAGCAGTTCTTC
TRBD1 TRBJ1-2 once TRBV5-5 CASSPERTGWNGYTF TGTGCCAGCAGCCCCGAAAGGACAGGGTGGAATGGCTACACCTTC
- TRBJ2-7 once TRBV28 CASSEDVSSSYEQYF TGTGCCAGCAGTGAGGACGTCTCGAGCTCCTACGAGCAGTACTTC
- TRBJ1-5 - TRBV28 CASGVATGNQPQHF TGTGCCAGTGGGGTAGCGACGGGCAATCAGCCCCAGCATTTT
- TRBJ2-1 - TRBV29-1 CSAQGSEQFF TGCAGCGCTCAGGGTTCTGAGCAGTTCTTC
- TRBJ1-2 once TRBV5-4 CASSLVQGLYTF TGTGCCAGCAGCTTGGTACAGGGCCTGTACACCTTC
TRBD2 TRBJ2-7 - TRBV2 CASSDWTSGTYEQYF TGTGCCAGCAGTGACTGGACTAGCGGGACCTACGAGCAGTACTTC
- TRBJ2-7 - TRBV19 CASSMDRFYEQYF TGTGCCAGTAGTATGGACAGATTCTACGAGCAGTACTTC
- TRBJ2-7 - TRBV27 CASSVTRLSSGTF TGTGCCAGCAGTGTAACTCGACTTAGTTCAGGTACCTTC
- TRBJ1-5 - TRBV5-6 CASSSGGASNQPQHF TGTGCCAGCAGCTCCGGGGGGGCCAGCAATCAGCCCCAGCATTTT
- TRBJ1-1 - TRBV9 CASSVGQGPNTEAFF TGTGCCAGCAGCGTAGGTCAGGGCCCCAACACTGAAGCTTTCTTT
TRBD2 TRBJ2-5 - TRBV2 CASRGLAEWETQYF TGTGCCAGCAGGGGACTAGCGGAGTGGGAGACCCAGTACTTC
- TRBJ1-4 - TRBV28 CASSWDIGNEKLFF TGTGCCAGCAGCTGGGACATCGGTAATGAAAAACTGTTTTTT
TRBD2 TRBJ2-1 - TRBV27 CASSLWYGGRIPDEQFF TGTGCCAGCAGTTTATGGTACGGCGGGAGAATTCCGGATGAGCAGTTCTTC
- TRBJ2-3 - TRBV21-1 CASSKSDRVCPDTQYF TGTGCCAGCAGCAAATCCGACAGGGTTTGTCCAGATACGCAGTATTTT
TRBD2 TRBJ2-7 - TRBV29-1 CSVENPSGTSYEQYF TGCAGCGTTGAAAATCCTAGCGGAACTTCTTACGAGCAGTACTTC
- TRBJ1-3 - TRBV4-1 CASSPARLGLHSGNTIYF TGCGCCAGCAGCCCCGCCCGTCTAGGACTGCACTCTGGAAACACCATATATTTT
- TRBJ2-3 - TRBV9 CASSEFGSITDTQYF TGTGCCAGCAGCGAGTTCGGAAGCATAACAGATACGCAGTATTTT
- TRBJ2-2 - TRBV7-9 CASSLPPTLNRELFF TGTGCCAGCAGCTTACCGCCCACACTAAACAGGGAGCTGTTTTTT
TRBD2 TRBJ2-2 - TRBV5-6 CASSFLTSGRARTGELFF TGTGCCAGCAGCTTCCTTACTAGCGGGAGGGCCAGAACCGGGGAGCTGTTTTTT
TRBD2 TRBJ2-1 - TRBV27 CASRGLAGSSYNEQFF TGTGCCAGCAGGGGACTAGCGGGTAGCTCCTACAATGAGCAGTTCTTC
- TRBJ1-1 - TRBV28 CASSPRKTNTEAFF TGTGCCAGCAGTCCCCGGAAAACGAACACTGAAGCTTTCTTT
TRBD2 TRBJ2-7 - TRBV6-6 CASSYHGLAGGHEQYF TGTGCCAGCAGTTACCACGGACTAGCGGGAGGGCACGAGCAGTACTTC
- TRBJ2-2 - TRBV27 CASSLEGSPPGELFF TGTGCCAGCAGTTTAGAGGGTAGTCCCCCCGGGGAGCTGTTTTTT
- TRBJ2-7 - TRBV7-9 CASSLVGMGPYEQYF TGTGCCAGCAGCTTAGTAGGTATGGGGCCCTACGAGCAGTACTTC
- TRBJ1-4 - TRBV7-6 CASTARQGSNEKLFF TGTGCCAGCACAGCGCGCCAGGGTTCTAATGAAAAACTGTTTTTT
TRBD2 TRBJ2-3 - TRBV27 CASSSSSGRLNTQYF TGTGCCAGCAGTTCGTCTAGCGGGAGGTTGAATACGCAGTATTTT